This T cell receptor beta chain was captured in a study of OX40 agonist ivuxolimab in advanced cancers. Here immunoSEQ multiplex PCR was the method, and the copy in TCRdb shows in-frame clones only, minus some. Seen here are tens of thousands of clones, around 90% observed once, and the top ten hold 1.5% to 2%. The ends were cut back, 0 bases at V and 0 bases at J, with 13 bases in the middle. The germline CDR1 and CDR2 sequences are SGDLS and YYNGEE. The CDR3 has 17 amino acids. This specimen was CD4+ or CD8+ T cells sorted from blood, taken in a trial of the OX40 agonist ivuxolimab. The sequence was collected from an adult with an advanced solid tumor such as melanoma, head and neck, liver or kidney cancer. The rearrangement uses TRBV9 and TRBJ1-5; D perhaps matches TRBD1 (5 bases). The CDR3 DNA follows: TGTGCCAGCAGCGTAGTACAGGACCACTATAGCAATCAGCCCCAGCATTTT. Protein: CASSVVQDHYSNQPQHF.